One T cell receptor beta chain is described in this entry. PCR employed 60 Vbeta and 13 Jbeta primers. The table came from immunoSEQ multiplex PCR; TCRdb's copy has only in-frame clones and leaves some out. The sample has 130,000 to 150,000 clones, about four fifths seen once. These data originate in a study of cytomegalovirus exposure and HLA in healthy donors. The trim removed 5 bases at V and 0 bases at J, leaving 10 bases unmatched. This CDR3 spans 17 amino acids. Germline V gene sequence: CDR1 MNHEY, CDR2 SMNVEV (reference sequence). The sequenced material came from PBMCs. The receptor's source is a man in his forties or fifties in good health and CMV-seronegative. This sequence joins TRBV27 and TRBJ1-3; 7 positions agree with TRBD1. The CDR3 region has the DNA TGTGCCAGCAGTCTAACAGGGGTACAGAGCTCTGGAAACACCATATATTTT. Translated: CASSLTGVQSSGNTIYF.